These T cell receptor beta chains were read from a single sample in a study of blood T cell repertoires in COVID-19. Clones were sequenced by immunoSEQ multiplex PCR, and TCRdb holds only the in-frame ones, with some missing. The table includes tens of thousands of clones, approximately 90% detected once. The sample was peripheral blood. These receptors all come from a woman aged 80 or over with active COVID-19. The CDR3 runs from the conserved cysteine through the conserved F or W. A D gene is named only where the DNA matches it firmly. Size is stated for part of the rows, as once, few or many counts, or as a class when the clone is expanded.

d_call j_call clone_size v_call cdr3_nt cdr3_aa
. TRBJ1-2 . TRBV19 TGTGCCAGTAGTATAGGAGCTGAAATTCATGGCTACACCTTC CASSIGAEIHGYTF
TRBD1 TRBJ2-3 few TRBV28 TGTGCCAGCAGTCCCCATCAGACAGGGGCCCGCCCAGATACGCAGTATTTT CASSPHQTGARPDTQYF
. TRBJ1-1 . TRBV29-1 TGCAGCGTTGTTACAGGAACTGAAACTTTCTTT CSVVTGTETFF
. TRBJ2-1 . TRBV11-2 TGTGCCAGCAGCTCCCGCAATGAGCAGTTCTTC CASSSRNEQFF
. TRBJ2-3 . TRBV7-9 TGTGCCAGCAGCTTAGCAGGGGCAGATACGCAGTATTTT CASSLAGADTQYF
TRBD2 TRBJ2-1 few TRBV11-2 TGTGCCAGCAGCTTCGGCGTCGGGAGGGGCTACAATGAGCAGTTCTTC CASSFGVGRGYNEQFF
. TRBJ1-2 . TRBV5-8 TGTGCCAGCAGCCAGAAAATAACCACGCATGGCTACACCTTC CASSQKITTHGYTF
. TRBJ2-4 . TRBV20-1 TGCAGTGCTGCCTTAGCGGACCTTCAGTACTTC CSAALADLQYF
TRBD2 TRBJ2-7 . TRBV6-1 TGTGCCAGCAGTGAATGGGGAGGGGAGCAGTACTTC CASSEWGGEQYF
TRBD2 TRBJ2-7 . TRBV6-4 TGTGCCACCATGTCCCGACTAGCGGGCTCCTACGAGCAGTACTTC CATMSRLAGSYEQYF
TRBD1 TRBJ2-5 . TRBV5-1 TGCGCCAGCAGCTTGGTAGGACAGGGGTACCAAGAGACCCAGTACTTC CASSLVGQGYQETQYF
. TRBJ2-4 . TRBV6-6 TGTGCCAGCAGGACAGGACAGTATGCGGACATTCAGTACTTC CASRTGQYADIQYF
. TRBJ2-2 once TRBV28 TGTGCCAGCAGTCCTCAGGGGCGCCCGAACACCGGGGAGCTGTTTTTT CASSPQGRPNTGELFF